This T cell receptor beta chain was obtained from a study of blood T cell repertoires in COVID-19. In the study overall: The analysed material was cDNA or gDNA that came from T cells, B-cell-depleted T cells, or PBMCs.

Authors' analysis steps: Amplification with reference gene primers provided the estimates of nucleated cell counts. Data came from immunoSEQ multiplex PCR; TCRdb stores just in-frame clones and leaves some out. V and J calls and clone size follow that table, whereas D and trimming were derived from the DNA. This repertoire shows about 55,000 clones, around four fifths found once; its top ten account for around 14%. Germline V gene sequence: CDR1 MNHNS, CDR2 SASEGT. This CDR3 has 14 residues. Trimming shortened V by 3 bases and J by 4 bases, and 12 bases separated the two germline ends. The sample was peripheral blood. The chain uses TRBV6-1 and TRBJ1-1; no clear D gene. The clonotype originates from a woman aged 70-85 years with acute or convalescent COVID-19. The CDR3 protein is CASSEMRASTEAFF. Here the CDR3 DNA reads TGTGCCAGCAGTGAGATGAGGGCTAGCACTGAAGCTTTCTTT.